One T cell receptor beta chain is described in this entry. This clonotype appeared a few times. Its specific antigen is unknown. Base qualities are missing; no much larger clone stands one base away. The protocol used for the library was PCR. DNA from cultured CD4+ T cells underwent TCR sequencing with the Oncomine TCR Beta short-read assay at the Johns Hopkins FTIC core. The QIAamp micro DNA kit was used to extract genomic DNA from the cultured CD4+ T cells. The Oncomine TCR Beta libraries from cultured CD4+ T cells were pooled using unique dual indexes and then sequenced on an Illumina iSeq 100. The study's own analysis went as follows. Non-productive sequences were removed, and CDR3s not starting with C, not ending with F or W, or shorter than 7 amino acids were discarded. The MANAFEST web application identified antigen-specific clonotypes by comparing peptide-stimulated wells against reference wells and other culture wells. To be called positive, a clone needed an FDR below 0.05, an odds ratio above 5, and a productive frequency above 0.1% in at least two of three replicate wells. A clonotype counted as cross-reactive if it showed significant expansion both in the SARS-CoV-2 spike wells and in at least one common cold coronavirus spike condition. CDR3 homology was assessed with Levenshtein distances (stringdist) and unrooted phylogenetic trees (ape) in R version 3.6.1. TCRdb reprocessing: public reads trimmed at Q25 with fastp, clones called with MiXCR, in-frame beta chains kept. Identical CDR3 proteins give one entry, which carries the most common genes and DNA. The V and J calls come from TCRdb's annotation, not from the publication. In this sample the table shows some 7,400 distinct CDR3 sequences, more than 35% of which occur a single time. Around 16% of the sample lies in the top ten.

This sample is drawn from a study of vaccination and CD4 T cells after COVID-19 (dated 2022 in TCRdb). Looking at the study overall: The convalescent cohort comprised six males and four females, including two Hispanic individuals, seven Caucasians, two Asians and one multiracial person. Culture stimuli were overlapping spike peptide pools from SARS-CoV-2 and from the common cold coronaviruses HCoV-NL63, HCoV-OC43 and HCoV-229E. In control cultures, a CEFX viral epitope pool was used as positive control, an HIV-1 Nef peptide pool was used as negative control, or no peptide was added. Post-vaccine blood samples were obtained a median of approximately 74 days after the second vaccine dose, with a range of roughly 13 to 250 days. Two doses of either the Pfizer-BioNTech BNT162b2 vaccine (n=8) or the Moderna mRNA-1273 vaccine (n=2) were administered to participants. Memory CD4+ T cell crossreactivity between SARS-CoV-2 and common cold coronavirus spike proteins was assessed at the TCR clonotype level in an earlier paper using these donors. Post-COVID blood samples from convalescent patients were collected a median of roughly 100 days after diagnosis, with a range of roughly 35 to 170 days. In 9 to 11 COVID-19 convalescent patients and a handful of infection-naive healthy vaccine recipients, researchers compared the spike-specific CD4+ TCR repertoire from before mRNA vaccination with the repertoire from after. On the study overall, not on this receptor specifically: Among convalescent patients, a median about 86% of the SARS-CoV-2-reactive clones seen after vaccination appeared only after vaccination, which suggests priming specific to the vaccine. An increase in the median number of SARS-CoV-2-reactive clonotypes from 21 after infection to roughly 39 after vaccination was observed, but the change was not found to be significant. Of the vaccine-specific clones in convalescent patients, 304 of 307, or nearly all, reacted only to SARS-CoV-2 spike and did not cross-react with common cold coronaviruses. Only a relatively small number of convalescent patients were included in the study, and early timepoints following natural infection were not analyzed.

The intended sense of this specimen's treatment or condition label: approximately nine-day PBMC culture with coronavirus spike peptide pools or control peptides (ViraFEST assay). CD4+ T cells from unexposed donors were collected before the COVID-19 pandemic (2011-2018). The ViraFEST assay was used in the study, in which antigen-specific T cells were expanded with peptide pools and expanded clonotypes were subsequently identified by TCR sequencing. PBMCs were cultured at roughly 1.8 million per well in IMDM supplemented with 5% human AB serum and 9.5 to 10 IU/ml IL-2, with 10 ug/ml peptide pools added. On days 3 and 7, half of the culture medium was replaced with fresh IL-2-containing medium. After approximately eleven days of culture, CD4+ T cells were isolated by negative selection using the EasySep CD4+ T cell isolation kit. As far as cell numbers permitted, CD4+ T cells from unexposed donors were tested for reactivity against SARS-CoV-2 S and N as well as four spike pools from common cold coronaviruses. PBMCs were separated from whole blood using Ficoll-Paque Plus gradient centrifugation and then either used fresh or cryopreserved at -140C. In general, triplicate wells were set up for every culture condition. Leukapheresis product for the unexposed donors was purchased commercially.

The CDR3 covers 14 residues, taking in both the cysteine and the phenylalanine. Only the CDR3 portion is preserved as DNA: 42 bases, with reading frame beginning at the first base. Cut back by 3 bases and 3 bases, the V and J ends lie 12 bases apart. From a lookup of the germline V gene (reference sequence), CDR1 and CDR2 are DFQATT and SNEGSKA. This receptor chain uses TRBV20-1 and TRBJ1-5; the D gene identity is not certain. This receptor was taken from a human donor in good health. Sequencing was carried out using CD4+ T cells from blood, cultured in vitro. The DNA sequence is TGCAGTGCTAGGGAGCCTGGGAACAATCAGCCCCAGCATTTT. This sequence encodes CSAREPGNNQPQHF.